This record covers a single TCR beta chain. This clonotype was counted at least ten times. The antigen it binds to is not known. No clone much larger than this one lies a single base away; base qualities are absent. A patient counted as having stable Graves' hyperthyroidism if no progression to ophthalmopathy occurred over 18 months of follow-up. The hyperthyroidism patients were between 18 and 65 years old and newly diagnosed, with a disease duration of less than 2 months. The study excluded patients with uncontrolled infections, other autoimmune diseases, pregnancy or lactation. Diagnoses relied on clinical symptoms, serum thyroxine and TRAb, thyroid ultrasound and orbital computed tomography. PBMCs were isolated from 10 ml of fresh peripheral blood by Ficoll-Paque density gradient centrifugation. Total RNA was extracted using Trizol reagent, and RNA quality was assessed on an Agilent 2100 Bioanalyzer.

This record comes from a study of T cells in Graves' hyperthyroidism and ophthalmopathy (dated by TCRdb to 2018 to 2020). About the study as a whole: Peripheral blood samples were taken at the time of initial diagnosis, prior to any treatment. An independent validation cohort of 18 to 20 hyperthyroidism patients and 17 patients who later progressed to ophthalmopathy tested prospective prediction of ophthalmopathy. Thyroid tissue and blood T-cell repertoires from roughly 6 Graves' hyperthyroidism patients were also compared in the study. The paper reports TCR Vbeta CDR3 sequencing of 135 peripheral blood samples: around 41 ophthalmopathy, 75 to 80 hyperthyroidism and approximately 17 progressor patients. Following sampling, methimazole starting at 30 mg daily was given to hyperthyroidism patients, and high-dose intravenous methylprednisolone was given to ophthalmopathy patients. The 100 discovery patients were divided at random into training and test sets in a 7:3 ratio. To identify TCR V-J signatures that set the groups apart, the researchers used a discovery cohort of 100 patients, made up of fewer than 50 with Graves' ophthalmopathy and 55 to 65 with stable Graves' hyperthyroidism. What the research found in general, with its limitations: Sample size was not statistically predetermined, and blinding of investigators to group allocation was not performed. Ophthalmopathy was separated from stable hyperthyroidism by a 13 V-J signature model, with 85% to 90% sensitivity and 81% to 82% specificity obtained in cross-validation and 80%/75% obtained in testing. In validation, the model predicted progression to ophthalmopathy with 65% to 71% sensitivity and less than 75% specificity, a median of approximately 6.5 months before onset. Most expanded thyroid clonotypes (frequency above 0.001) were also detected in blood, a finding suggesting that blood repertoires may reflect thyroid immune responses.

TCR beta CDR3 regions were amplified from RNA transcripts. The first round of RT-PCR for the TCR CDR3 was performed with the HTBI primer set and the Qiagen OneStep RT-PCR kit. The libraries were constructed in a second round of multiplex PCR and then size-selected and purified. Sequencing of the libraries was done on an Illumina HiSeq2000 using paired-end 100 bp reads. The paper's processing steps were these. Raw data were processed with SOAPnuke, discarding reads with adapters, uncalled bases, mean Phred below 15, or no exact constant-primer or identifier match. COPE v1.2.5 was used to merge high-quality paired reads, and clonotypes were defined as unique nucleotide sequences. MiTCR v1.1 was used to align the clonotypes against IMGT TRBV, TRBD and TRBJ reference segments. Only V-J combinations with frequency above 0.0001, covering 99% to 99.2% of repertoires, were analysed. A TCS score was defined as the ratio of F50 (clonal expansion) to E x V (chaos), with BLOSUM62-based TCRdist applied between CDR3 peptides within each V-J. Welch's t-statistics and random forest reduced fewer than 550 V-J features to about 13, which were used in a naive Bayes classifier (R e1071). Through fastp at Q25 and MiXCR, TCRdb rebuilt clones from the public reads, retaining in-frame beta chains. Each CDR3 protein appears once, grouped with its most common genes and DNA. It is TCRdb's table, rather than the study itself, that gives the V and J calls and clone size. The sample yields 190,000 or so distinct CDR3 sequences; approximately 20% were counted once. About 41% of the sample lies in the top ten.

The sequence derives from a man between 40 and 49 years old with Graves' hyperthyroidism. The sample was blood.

At the DNA level, the sequence is TGTGCCATCAGTGAGTCAAACCGGGGGCCTGAAGCTTTCTTT. Its protein is CAISESNRGPEAFF. The sequence links TRBV10-3 to TRBJ1-1; the best D guess is TRBD1, with 6 bases matching. Cut back by 0 bases and 6 bases, the V and J ends lie 11 bases apart. CDR3 length: 14 amino acids, cysteine to phenylalanine. Only the CDR3 portion is preserved as DNA: 42 bases, with reading frame beginning at the first base. CDR1 and CDR2, looked up from the germline V gene, are ENHRY and SYGVKD.